Listed here is a single T cell receptor (beta chain). This CDR3 contains 14 residues. Per germline, CDR1 SQVTM and CDR2 ANQGSEA. The ends were cut back, 5 bases at V and 2 bases at J, with 14 bases in the middle. The data stem from a study of blood T cell repertoires in COVID-19. Study overall: Specimens from acute and convalescent COVID-19 originated in the United States, Italy and Spain.

Method: immunoSEQ multiplex PCR; TCRdb's copy keeps in-frame clones and lacks some. The table records roughly 100,000 clones, around 87% of them present only once. This TCR derives from a middle-aged man with active or convalescent COVID-19. This rearrangement joins TRBV29-1 to TRBJ2-3; TRBD1 is a possible D gene (6 bases). Sequencing was carried out using peripheral blood. CDR3 loop: CSVIRQEATDTQYF. DNA for the CDR3: TGCAGCGTTATACGACAGGAAGCCACAGATACGCAGTATTTT.